These T cell receptor beta chains were read from a single sample in a study of shared clonotypes between healthy human individuals. Using immunoSEQ multiplex PCR, the repertoire was profiled, and TCRdb retains in-frame clones only, with some absent. Here the sample spans roughly 2.5 million clones, over 85% being singletons. Source material: naive CD4+ T cells sorted from blood. These receptors were collected from a man aged 18-30 years in good health. Both conserved end residues are trimmed from each CDR3.

j_call	v_call	cdr3_length	cdr3_aa
TRBJ2-5	TRBV19	13	ASSPWDRFQETQY
TRBJ2-1	TRBV9	15	ASSSTTGTSGNNEQF
TRBJ2-1	TRBV9	15	ASSVTSGGALHNEQF
TRBJ1-2	TRBV6-5	11	ASSTSGGYGYA
TRBJ2-5	TRBV5-1	12	ASSLSGPGETQY
TRBJ2-7	TRBV6-4	15	ASSRTRGKEWPYEQY
TRBJ2-7	TRBV18	10	ASSSDGYEQY
TRBJ2-5	TRBV5-1	12	ASSLAASRETQY
TRBJ1-4	TRBV2	11	ASSDRQTEKLF
TRBJ2-5	TRBV10-3	9	ATSREETQY
TRBJ2-5	TRBV6-6	13	ASRRWGGLQETQY
TRBJ1-1	TRBV27	11	ASSSTGNTEAF
TRBJ2-5	TRBV5-1	12	ASSSTSAQETQY
TRBJ2-4	TRBV11-2	13	ASSEGQGLKNIQY
TRBJ1-2	TRBV23-1	15	ASSLADSGTGGDGYT
TRBJ1-4	TRBV5-1	11	ASTGTDNEKLF
TRBJ2-3	TRBV5-5	14	ASSPLAGGPGDTQY
TRBJ2-5	TRBV19	14	ASSPDLASGVLTQY
TRBJ2-2	TRBV5-5	13	ASNSGGSFTGELF
TRBJ1-1	TRBV5-1	14	ASSSEGGAMNTEAF
TRBJ1-1	TRBV7-3	11	ASSSTQSTEAF
TRBJ1-6	TRBV5-4	14	ASSTGAGGLNSPLH
TRBJ2-1	TRBV4-1	14	ASRQGPGQSYNEQF
TRBJ2-7	TRBV10-3	11	AINPGGSFEQY
TRBJ1-2	TRBV6-1	11	ASSSLDSSPPY
TRBJ1-6	TRBV18	17	ASSRTDTGVGSYNSPLH
TRBJ2-5	TRBV10-3	12	ATRPREGRETQY
TRBJ1-6	TRBV14	16	ASSQGLAGLSYNSPLH
TRBJ2-1	TRBV5-4	14	ASSPAGTSGANEQF
TRBJ2-3	TRBV10-3	13	AISNRDIRTDTQY
TRBJ1-1	TRBV5-1	12	ASSDTGLNTEAF
TRBJ2-3	TRBV10-2	10	ASQRGTDTQY
TRBJ2-3	TRBV15	9	ATSRGGTQY
TRBJ1-3	TRBV7-2	12	ASSPMPSGNTIY
TRBJ2-7	TRBV7-4	10	ASTLPGNEQY
TRBJ2-2	TRBV6-5	12	ASTRGGSTGELF
TRBJ1-5	TRBV19	14	ASSMDGTGLTQPQH
TRBJ2-6	TRBV2	14	ASNLRGGSGANVLT
TRBJ2-1	TRBV9	18	ASSGARLAGSGGLRNEQF
TRBJ1-2	TRBV6-1	13	ASSVVTASSYGYT
-	TRBV6-6	12	ATVPGGAEDEQY
TRBJ2-1	TRBV4-1	17	ASSQVLRGAGGPDNEQF
TRBJ2-1	TRBV4-3	13	ASSRGPGGLSEQF
TRBJ1-2	TRBV19	11	ASRGQGSYGYT
TRBJ1-6	TRBV7-9	13	ASSLDSGRNSPLH
TRBJ1-6	TRBV5-1	15	ASSFETAGSYNSPLH
TRBJ2-3	TRBV2	13	ASSEVGGRSDTQY
TRBJ1-5	TRBV4-1	14	ASSQDGSYSNQPQH
TRBJ1-1	TRBV19	12	ASSMGQGENEAF
TRBJ2-5	TRBV2	11	ASSRTSGETQY
TRBJ1-1	TRBV7-8	12	ASSLRGKNTEAF
TRBJ2-5	TRBV7-2	14	ASSENRLAGIETQY
TRBJ2-2	TRBV18	14	ASSSTENRNTGELF
TRBJ1-5	TRBV30	12	AWRRRGSTQPQH
TRBJ1-6	TRBV4-1	16	ASSQGGSRDSYNSPLH
TRBJ2-7	TRBV6-1	12	ASLGLAGPYEQY
TRBJ1-1	TRBV30	10	AWGTGVTEAF
TRBJ2-7	TRBV30	16	AWSVIPGRNGGSGEQY
TRBJ2-2	TRBV7-2	14	ASSLVGGANTGELF
TRBJ2-3	TRBV9	15	ASSVGRDRVSTDTQY